A single sample gave rise to the 31 T cell receptor beta chains below, sequenced in a study of cytomegalovirus exposure and HLA in healthy donors (dated by TCRdb to about 2017). The library was prepared using the immunoSEQ multiplex PCR assay. A mixture of 60 forward primers for TCR Vbeta segments and 13 reverse primers for TCR Jbeta segments was used in the multiplex PCR. TCRdb mirrors the immuneACCESS table, restricted to in-frame sequences. Some clones are absent from its copies; in checked studies, under half trace to an unresolved V gene, and the reason for the others is unknown. This sample has fewer than 200,000 clones in its table, and approximately 82% of those were observed once. The top ten clonotypes cover over 4.5% of the sample. The sample consisted of PBMCs. The receptors here all came from a male donor in good health and CMV-seronegative.

This chain connects TRBV9 to TRBJ2-7; 8 nucleotides agree with TRBD2. Germline V gene sequence: CDR1 SGDLS, CDR2 YYNGEE. The trim removed 0 bases at V and 4 bases at J, leaving 9 bases unmatched. The length of the CDR3 is 16 residues. DNA for the CDR3: TGTGCCAGCAGCGTAGGGGGTAGCGGGATTTCTTACGAGCAGTACTTC. Protein sequence: CASSVGGSGISYEQYF.

The chain couples TRBV2 to TRBJ1-5; 11 bases agree with TRBD1. J gave up 6 bases and V 5 bases, and 3 bases lay outside the gene matches. Germline V gene lookup returns CDR1 SNHLY and CDR2 FYNNEI. The CDR3 has 14 amino acids. As DNA, the CDR3 is TGTGCCAGCAGTCGGACAGGGGGCGGTCAGCCCCAGCATTTT. This codes for CASSRTGGGQPQHF.

The chain carries TRBV5-1 and TRBJ1-6, with 8 positions matching TRBD1. This CDR3 has 14 residues. CDR1 and CDR2 (germline): SGHRS, YFSETQ. The ends lost 3 bases at V and 7 bases at J; junction bases unmatched: 3. CDR3 bases: TGCGCCAGCAGCTCGGGACAGGTAAATTCACCCCTCCACTTT. Residues: CASSSGQVNSPLHF.

The V gene is TRBV28, the J gene TRBJ2-2, with D possibly TRBD1 on 6 matching bases. CDR3 length: 15 amino acids. The V and J ends lost 4 bases and 5 bases respectively, with 14 bases between them. Germline CDR1 is MDHEN and CDR2 is SYDVKM. CDR3 in amino acids: CASSYRTVLTGELFF. CDR3 nucleotides: TGTGCCAGCAGTTATCGGACAGTACTTACCGGGGAGCTGTTTTTT.

This clone was seen only a few times. The V and J genes are TRBV5-1 and TRBJ2-3, with D uncertain. The V end lost 0 bases, the J end lost 3 bases, and 8 bases lay between the germline ends. CDR3 length: 14 residues. Germline values: CDR1 SGHRS, CDR2 YFSETQ. CDR3 bases: TGCGCCAGCAGCTTGGCCTTACGGACAGATACGCAGTATTTT. It yields the protein CASSLALRTDTQYF.

The chain combines TRBV9 with TRBJ1-6; D is perhaps TRBD1 (5 bases). Germline CDR1 is SGDLS and CDR2 is YYNGEE. This CDR3 is 14 amino acids long. V was cut by 4 bases and J by 10 bases, with 15 bases left in between. CDR3 sequence: CASSPQSGESPLHF. In nucleotides, the CDR3 is TGTGCCAGCAGCCCACAGTCGGGGGAATCACCCCTCCACTTT.

The J gene is TRBJ1-6, the V gene TRBV12-5; D gene ambiguous. From germline, CDR1 is LGHNT and CDR2 FRNRAP. Trimming shortened V by 0 bases and J by 9 bases, and 12 bases separated the two germline ends. The CDR3 is 15 residues long. CDR3 in DNA: TGTGCTAGTGGTTTGGTACACGGGTCCGGTTCACCCCTCCACTTT. Residues: CASGLVHGSGSPLHF.

The V call is TRBV5-6, the J call TRBJ1-1; D is perhaps TRBD1 (5 bases). Germline V lookup: CDR1 SGHDT, CDR2 YYEEEE. V lost 2 bases to trimming and J lost 1 base, with 9 bases between them. This CDR3 region has 14 residues. The CDR3 nucleotides are TGTGCCAGCAGCTTCTCCGGGGGGAACACTGAAGCTTTCTTT. As protein: CASSFSGGNTEAFF.

The chain is built from TRBV19 and TRBJ2-5; 7 bases map to TRBD1. This CDR3 spans 14 amino acids. The trim removed 3 bases at V and 3 bases at J, leaving 4 bases unmatched. Germline assignment: CDR1 LNHDA and CDR2 SQIVND (reference sequence). CDR3 amino acids: CASSIPGQKETQYF. Written as DNA, the CDR3 is TGTGCCAGTAGTATCCCGGGACAGAAAGAGACCCAGTACTTC.

The table lists this clone with a count of one. The chain is built from TRBV19 and TRBJ1-1; the D is unclear. The CDR3 is 16 residues long. Trimming removed 7 bases at V and 0 bases at J, with 18 bases between. Per the germline V gene, CDR1 is LNHDA and CDR2 is SQIVND (reference sequence). The CDR3 sequence: CASKRRADEMNTEAFF. CDR3 nucleotides: TGTGCCAGTAAGAGGAGGGCAGATGAAATGAACACTGAAGCTTTCTTT.

The V and J genes are TRBV30 and TRBJ2-7; D is uncertain. This CDR3 has 12 amino acids. V dropped 5 bases and J dropped 0 bases, with 8 bases sitting between them. From germline, CDR1 is GTSNPN and CDR2 SVGIG (reference sequence). The CDR3 protein is CAWVDNSYEQYF. The CDR3 region has the DNA TGTGCCTGGGTAGACAACTCCTACGAGCAGTACTTC.

This chain joins TRBV7-9 and TRBJ1-4, with 12 bases that match TRBD1. The CDR3 loop spans 16 amino acids. V lost 4 bases and J lost 3; bases outside the gene matches: 3. The germline V gene has CDR1 SEHNR and CDR2 FQNEAQ (reference sequence). In DNA, the CDR3 is TGTGCCAGCAGCTCGGGACAGGGGGCAGCTAATGAAAAACTGTTTTTT. This sequence encodes CASSSGQGAANEKLFF.

The chain recombines TRBV13 with TRBJ2-1; D is unresolved. CDR1 is PRHDT and CDR2 is FYEKMQ in the germline V gene (reference sequence). CDR3 length: 12 amino acids. The V end lost 4 bases, the J end lost 7 bases, and 8 bases lay between the germline ends. CDR3 DNA sequence: TGTGCCAGCAGCTCCGAGTGGAATGAGCAGTTCTTC. Translated: CASSSEWNEQFF.

J is TRBJ1-3 and V is TRBV19; no clear D gene. Germline CDR1 reads LNHDA; CDR2 reads SQIVND (reference sequence). The V end was cut by 4 bases, the J end by 7 bases, with 14 bases between. The CDR3 has 14 residues. Here the CDR3 reads CASSTTWATNTIYF. The CDR3 region has the DNA TGTGCCAGTAGTACGACCTGGGCTACGAACACCATATATTTT.

This chain connects TRBV15 to TRBJ1-2; no reliable D call. CDR1 is LNHNV, CDR2 YYDKDF, per germline (reference sequence). The CDR3 totals 13 residues. V was clipped by 0 bases and J by 5 bases, with 7 bases between them. CDR3 in DNA: TGTGCCACCAGCAGAGATTCGGGGTATGGCTACACCTTC. Amino acid sequence: CATSRDSGYGYTF.

V and J are TRBV13 and TRBJ1-3; 10 bases fit TRBD1. The length of the CDR3 is 15 residues. Germline V gene sequence: CDR1 PRHDT, CDR2 FYEKMQ (reference sequence). The J segment lost 5 bases and the V segment lost 4 bases, leaving 5 bases of the junction unmatched. The CDR3 bases are TGTGCCAGCAGCTCCGGGGGACAGGGGAGAAACACCATATATTTT. This codes for CASSSGGQGRNTIYF.

The chain couples TRBV5-6 to TRBJ1-6; a possible D gene is TRBD1 (6 bases). Trimming shortened V by 2 bases and J by 0 bases, and 12 bases separated the two germline ends. The V gene's germline CDR1 is SGHDT and CDR2 YYEEEE. The CDR3 is 17 residues long. In DNA, the CDR3 is TGTGCCAGCAGCTTCGGGCAGGGGTTCTCCTATAATTCACCCCTCCACTTT. Its translation: CASSFGQGFSYNSPLHF.

The chain joins TRBV5-8 to TRBJ2-7, with no clear D. Trimming shortened V by 0 bases and J by 0 bases, and 10 bases separated the two germline ends. The CDR3 totals 15 residues. Germline CDR1 is SGHTS and CDR2 is YDEGEE. The CDR3 protein is CASSLGQSFSYEQYF. Here the CDR3 DNA reads TGTGCCAGCAGCTTGGGTCAGTCGTTCTCCTACGAGCAGTACTTC.

The V and J genes are TRBV28 and TRBJ1-3; D gene uncertain. Between the trimmed V and J ends, which lost 8 bases and 2 bases, there was a span of 13 bases. This CDR3 has 14 residues. Germline values: CDR1 MDHEN, CDR2 SYDVKM. The CDR3 DNA reads as TGTGCCAGCGGGAGGGATAGCACTGGAAACACCATATATTTT. Its translation is CASGRDSTGNTIYF. Looking up the rest from reference TRBV28 and TRBJ1-3 gives the full variable domain: DVKVTQSSRYLVKRTGEKVFLECVQDMDHENMFWYRQDPGLGLRLIYFSYDVKMKEKGDIPEGYSVSREKKERFSLILESASTNQTSMYLCASGRDSTGNTIYFGEGSWLTVV.

This clone was recorded a few times. The chain is built from TRBV25-1 and TRBJ1-4; 9 bases line up with TRBD1. Looked up from germline, CDR1 is MGHDK and CDR2 is SYGVNS. The CDR3 consists of 14 residues. The trim removed 6 bases at V and 6 bases at J, leaving 5 bases unmatched. The DNA of the CDR3 is TGTGCCAGCAGATTGACAGGGGGTGATGAAAAACTGTTTTTT. This sequence encodes CASRLTGGDEKLFF.

This clone was observed a single time. This chain uses TRBV18 with TRBJ1-1; D remains unclear. The germline CDR1 and CDR2 sequences are KGHSH and LQKENI. The CDR3 extends over 15 amino acids. Trimming removed 2 bases at V and 3 bases at J, with 13 bases between. The CDR3 region is CASSPWGGRDTEAFF. In DNA, the CDR3 is TGTGCCAGCTCACCATGGGGAGGGAGGGACACTGAAGCTTTCTTT. Complete variable domain (other parts from reference TRBV18 and TRBJ1-1): NAGVMQNPRHLVRRRGQEARLRCSPMKGHSHVYWYRQLPEEGLKFMVYLQKENIIDESGMPKERFSAEFPKEGPSILRIQQVVRGDSAAYFCASSPWGGRDTEAFFGQGTRLTVV.

CDR3 coding DNA: TGTGCCAGCAGGGGACAGGGCTTCTCTGAAGCTTTCTTT. Protein sequence: CASRGQGFSEAFF. The chain has TRBV6-5 and TRBJ1-1; 9 positions agree with TRBD1. Per germline, CDR1 MNHEY and CDR2 SVGAGI. V lost 6 bases, J lost 6 bases, and 5 bases stayed unmatched. The CDR3 length is 13 residues.

The chain carries TRBV29-1 and TRBJ1-2; possible D gene TRBD1, 5 bases. This CDR3 comprises 13 residues. Between the trimmed V and J ends, which lost 2 bases and 8 bases, there was a span of 15 bases. CDR1 is SQVTM and CDR2 is ANQGSEA in the germline V gene. CDR3 amino acids: CSVEQGEGLGYTF. CDR3 in DNA: TGCAGCGTTGAACAGGGTGAAGGGCTAGGCTACACCTTC.

The chain combines TRBV7-8 with TRBJ2-5; 8 nucleotides agree with TRBD2. This CDR3 has 15 amino acids. In germline, CDR1 is SGHVS, CDR2 FQNEAQ. V lost 5 bases and J lost 5; bases outside the gene matches: 10. The CDR3 coding sequence is TGTGCCAGCAGCATACGGGGGGGCTTTGGGGAGACCCAGTACTTC. Residues: CASSIRGGFGETQYF.

The CDR3 protein is CASSGTGVYEQYF. CDR3 sequence (DNA): TGTGCCAGCAGTGGAACAGGGGTCTACGAGCAGTACTTC. This sequence joins TRBV25-1 and TRBJ2-7; 7 nucleotides agree with TRBD1. The CDR3 sequence is 13 residues long. Germline V gene sequence: CDR1 MGHDK, CDR2 SYGVNS. J lost 3 bases, V lost 4 bases, and 3 bases had no gene match.

This rearrangement joins TRBV4-3 to TRBJ1-4; D unclear. The CDR3 loop spans 16 amino acids. The V gene lost 4 bases and the J gene lost 1 base, with 13 bases spanning the gap. Germline CDR1 LGHNA, CDR2 YSLEER. Written as DNA, the CDR3 is TGCGCCAGCAGCCGCCTAACGGGGTTAACTAATGAAAAACTGTTTTTT. It is translated as CASSRLTGLTNEKLFF.

The chain uses TRBV7-8 and TRBJ2-2, with TRBD1 as a possible D gene (6 bases). Germline assignment: CDR1 SGHVS and CDR2 FQNEAQ. The CDR3 contains 15 residues. With 4 bases removed from V and 5 bases from J, the gap between germline ends came to 14 bases. As DNA, the CDR3 is TGTGCCAGCAGCTCCCGGGACAAAGGGACCGGGGAGCTGTTTTTT. Protein: CASSSRDKGTGELFF.

CDR3 residues: CASSLTGGDPLYEQYF. CDR3 DNA: TGTGCCAGCAGCTTAACAGGGGGCGATCCACTCTACGAGCAGTACTTC. The chain links TRBV7-9 to TRBJ2-7; TRBD1 agrees at 9 bases. In germline, CDR1 is SEHNR, CDR2 FQNEAQ (reference sequence). With 2 bases clipped from V and 3 bases from J, the junction kept 8 bases outside the gene matches. This CDR3 region has 16 residues.

The chain links TRBV2 to TRBJ2-5, with 12 bases fitting TRBD2. Germline V CDR1 and CDR2: SNHLY, FYNNEI. This CDR3 has 16 amino acids. Losses at the gene ends were 6 bases for V and 1 base for J; bases not matched to a gene: 6. The CDR3 loop is CASSPILAGGQETQYF. Written as DNA, the CDR3 is TGTGCCAGCAGCCCCATACTAGCGGGGGGCCAAGAGACCCAGTACTTC.

The chain employs TRBV5-1 and TRBJ2-3; no clear D. V shed 0 bases and J shed 13 bases, with 12 bases lying between them. The CDR3 has 12 amino acids. Germline values: CDR1 SGHRS, CDR2 YFSETQ. CDR3 in amino acids: CASSLDGRSKYF. CDR3 bases: TGCGCCAGCAGCTTGGATGGCCGGAGCAAGTATTTT. The full variable domain, with the rest looked up from reference TRBV5-1 and TRBJ2-3, is KAGVTQTPRYLIKTRGQQVTLSCSPISGHRSVSWYQQTPGQGLQFLFEYFSETQRNKGNFPGRFSGRQFSNSRSEMNVSTLELGDSALYLCASSLDGRSKYFGPGTRLTVL.

This sequence joins TRBV7-8 and TRBJ1-1; D uncertain. The germline gives CDR1 SGHVS, CDR2 FQNEAQ. The CDR3 covers 13 residues. Trimming pared 0 bases from V and 3 bases from J, leaving 5 bases between. The CDR3 spells CASSLAQYTEAFF. The CDR3 nucleotides are TGTGCCAGCAGCTTAGCGCAGTACACTGAAGCTTTCTTT.